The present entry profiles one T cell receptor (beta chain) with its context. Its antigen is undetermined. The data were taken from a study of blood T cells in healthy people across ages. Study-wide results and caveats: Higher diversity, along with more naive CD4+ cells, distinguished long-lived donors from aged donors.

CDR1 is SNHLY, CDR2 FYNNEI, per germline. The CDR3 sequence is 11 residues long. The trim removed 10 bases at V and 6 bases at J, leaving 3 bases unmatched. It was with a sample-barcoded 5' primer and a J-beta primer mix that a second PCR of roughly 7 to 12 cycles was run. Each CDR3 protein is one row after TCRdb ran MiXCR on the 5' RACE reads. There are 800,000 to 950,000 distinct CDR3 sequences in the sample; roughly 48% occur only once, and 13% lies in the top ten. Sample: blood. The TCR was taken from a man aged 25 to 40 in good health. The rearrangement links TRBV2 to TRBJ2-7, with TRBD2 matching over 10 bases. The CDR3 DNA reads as TGTGCCATTTGGACTAGCGGCGAGCAGTACTTC. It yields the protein CAIWTSGEQYF.